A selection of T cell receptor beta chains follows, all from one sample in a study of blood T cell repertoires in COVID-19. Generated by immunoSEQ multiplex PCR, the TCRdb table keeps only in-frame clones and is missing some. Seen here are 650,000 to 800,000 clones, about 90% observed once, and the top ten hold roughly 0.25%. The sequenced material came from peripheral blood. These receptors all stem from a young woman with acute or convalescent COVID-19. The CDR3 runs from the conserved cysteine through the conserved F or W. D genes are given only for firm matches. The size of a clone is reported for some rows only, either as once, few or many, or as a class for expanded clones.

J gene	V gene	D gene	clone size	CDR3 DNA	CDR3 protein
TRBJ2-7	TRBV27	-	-	TGTGCCAGCAGTTATTCGGGGGTCTCCTACGAGCAGTACTTC	CASSYSGVSYEQYF
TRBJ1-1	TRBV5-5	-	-	TGTGCCAGCAGCCGTAACGGGGTGTCTATGAACACTGAAGCTTTCTTT	CASSRNGVSMNTEAFF
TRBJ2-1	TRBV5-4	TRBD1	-	TGTGCCAGCAGCCTGGGGACAGGGGATGTCAATGAGCAGTTCTTC	CASSLGTGDVNEQFF
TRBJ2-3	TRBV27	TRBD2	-	TGTGCCAGCAGGCGGGGGACCCCCACAGATACGCAGTATTTT	CASRRGTPTDTQYF
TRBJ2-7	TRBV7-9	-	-	TGTGCCAGCAGCTTCCCAGGGGTATCTCAGTACTTC	CASSFPGVSQYF
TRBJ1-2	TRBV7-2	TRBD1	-	TGTGCCAGCAGCTCGGACAGGGCCAATGGCTACACCTTC	CASSSDRANGYTF
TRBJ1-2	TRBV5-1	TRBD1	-	TGCGCCAGCAGCCCGGACAGGGATGGCTACACCTTC	CASSPDRDGYTF
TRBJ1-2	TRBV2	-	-	TGTGCCGACAGGAGGCCCCTTCGCCTTGGTTATGGCTACACCTTC	CADRRPLRLGYGYTF
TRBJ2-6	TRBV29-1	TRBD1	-	TGCAGCGTTGAAATGGACAGGGGGATCCTCTCTGGGGCCAACGTCCTGACTTTC	CSVEMDRGILSGANVLTF
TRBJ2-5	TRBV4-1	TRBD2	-	TGCGCCAGCAGTCAGACTAGCGGAGAGACCCAGTACTTC	CASSQTSGETQYF
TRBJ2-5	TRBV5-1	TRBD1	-	TGCGCCAGCAGTCCAGCCACAGGGGGTCCAGAGACCCAGTACTTC	CASSPATGGPETQYF
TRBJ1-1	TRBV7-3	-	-	TGTGCCAGCAGCTTAATAGAGGGCACTGAAGCTTTCTTT	CASSLIEGTEAFF
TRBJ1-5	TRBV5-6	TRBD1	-	TGTGCCAGCAGCTTCCGGACAGGCTATAGCAATCAGCCCCAGCATTTT	CASSFRTGYSNQPQHF
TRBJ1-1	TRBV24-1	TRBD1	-	TGTGCCACCCGGGACAGTATGAACACTGAAGCTTTCTTT	CATRDSMNTEAFF
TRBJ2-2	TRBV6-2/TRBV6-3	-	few	TGTGCCAGCAGTTCAACCGGGGAAAACACCGGGGAGCTGTTTTTT	CASSSTGENTGELFF
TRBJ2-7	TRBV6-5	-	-	TGTGCCAGCAGCCTCCAACAGGCCTACGAGCAGTACTTC	CASSLQQAYEQYF
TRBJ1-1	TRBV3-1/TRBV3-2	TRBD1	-	TGTGCCAGCAGCCAAGGGTCAGGGGGATGGGAAGCTTTCTTT	CASSQGSGGWEAFF
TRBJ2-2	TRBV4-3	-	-	TGCGCCAGCAGCCCCCGGCTGGGCAGTAACACCGGGGAGCTGTTTTTT	CASSPRLGSNTGELFF